These T cell receptor beta chains were read from a single sample in a study of control samples from healthy donors and cancer patients. TCRdb's copy holds only in-frame clones and misses some; the assay was immunoSEQ multiplex PCR. Altogether fewer than 100,000 clones are present, roughly four fifths being singletons, with the ten largest covering more than 1.5%. The sequencing input was blood. The source of these receptors is a man in his sixties in good health. Each CDR3 is given with its conserved first and last residue. Each record gives: D gene, V gene, clone size, J gene, CDR3 DNA, CDR3 protein. A D gene is named only where the DNA matches it firmly. Size values are once, few and many counts, or a class for expanded clones, and some rows have none.

d_gene: NA; v_gene: TRBV7-3; abundance: NA; j_gene: TRBJ1-2; CDR3nt: TGTGCCAGCAGCCCGGGAAGGGAGGGTGGCTACACCTTC; CDR3aa: CASSPGREGGYTF
d_gene: TRBD1; v_gene: TRBV2; abundance: NA; j_gene: TRBJ2-5; CDR3nt: TGTGCCAGCAGTGGACAGGGAGAGACCCAGTACTTC; CDR3aa: CASSGQGETQYF
d_gene: TRBD1; v_gene: TRBV6-1; abundance: NA; j_gene: TRBJ1-5; CDR3nt: TGTGCCAGCAGTGCGAAACCGGGACAGTCTAATCAGCCCCAGCATTTT; CDR3aa: CASSAKPGQSNQPQHF
d_gene: TRBD2; v_gene: TRBV18; abundance: NA; j_gene: TRBJ2-3; CDR3nt: TGTGCCAGCTCACCCGGGGGACTAGCGGGGTGGCCAGATACGCAGTATTTT; CDR3aa: CASSPGGLAGWPDTQYF
d_gene: NA; v_gene: TRBV7-6; abundance: NA; j_gene: TRBJ2-7; CDR3nt: TGTGCCAGCAGCTTCGCCGGAGGGTACGAGCAGTACTTC; CDR3aa: CASSFAGGYEQYF
d_gene: TRBD1; v_gene: TRBV30; abundance: few; j_gene: TRBJ1-6; CDR3nt: TGTGCCCTAGGGGGCGAGGGCAATTCACCCCTCCACTTT; CDR3aa: CALGGEGNSPLHF
d_gene: NA; v_gene: TRBV6-5; abundance: NA; j_gene: TRBJ1-1; CDR3nt: TGTGCCAGCAGTTACCAAGCAGGCGAGACTGAAGCTTTCTTT; CDR3aa: CASSYQAGETEAFF
d_gene: NA; v_gene: TRBV6-5; abundance: NA; j_gene: TRBJ2-1; CDR3nt: TGTGCCAGCAGTTACAGGGGAGTAGGGGTCGGTCAGCAGTTCTTC; CDR3aa: CASSYRGVGVGQQFF
d_gene: NA; v_gene: TRBV9; abundance: few; j_gene: TRBJ2-5; CDR3nt: TGTGCCAGCAGTGGAGCGGGCCTTAGGGAGACCCAGTACTTC; CDR3aa: CASSGAGLRETQYF
d_gene: TRBD1; v_gene: TRBV19; abundance: NA; j_gene: TRBJ1-5; CDR3nt: TGTGCCAGTAGTATAGTTGCAGAGACAGGGGGATTTTATAGCAATCAGCCCCAGCATTTT; CDR3aa: CASSIVAETGGFYSNQPQHF
d_gene: NA; v_gene: TRBV6-5; abundance: NA; j_gene: TRBJ2-1; CDR3nt: TGTGCCAGCAGTTACATCCGACAAGGAGGTGAGCAGTTCTTC; CDR3aa: CASSYIRQGGEQFF
d_gene: NA; v_gene: TRBV12-5; abundance: NA; j_gene: TRBJ2-1; CDR3nt: TGTGCTAGTGGTCCCTCCCCCCAGAGCTCCTACAATGAGCAGTTCTTC; CDR3aa: CASGPSPQSSYNEQFF
d_gene: NA; v_gene: TRBV6-5; abundance: NA; j_gene: TRBJ1-1; CDR3nt: TGTGCCAGCAGTCACTGGAACACTGAAGCTTTCTTT; CDR3aa: CASSHWNTEAFF
d_gene: TRBD1; v_gene: TRBV5-1; abundance: NA; j_gene: TRBJ1-5; CDR3nt: TGCGCCAGCAGCTTGGGGACAGGGGGCGGGCAGCCCCAGCATTTT; CDR3aa: CASSLGTGGGQPQHF
d_gene: NA; v_gene: TRBV6-5; abundance: NA; j_gene: TRBJ1-1; CDR3nt: TGTGCCAGCAGTAGCATTGTGGTTACGAGCACTGAAGCTTTCTTT; CDR3aa: CASSSIVVTSTEAFF
d_gene: TRBD1; v_gene: TRBV28; abundance: NA; j_gene: TRBJ1-2; CDR3nt: TGTGCCAGCAGTCTATATTCCGGGACAGGCCTCTATGGCTACACCTTC; CDR3aa: CASSLYSGTGLYGYTF
d_gene: NA; v_gene: TRBV2; abundance: NA; j_gene: TRBJ1-1; CDR3nt: TGTGCCAGCAACCAACAAGAGGGGGTAGGAGGTGAAGCTTTCTTT; CDR3aa: CASNQQEGVGGEAFF
d_gene: TRBD2; v_gene: TRBV18; abundance: NA; j_gene: TRBJ2-2; CDR3nt: TGTGCCAGCTCACCCTCTAGCGGTACCGGGGAGCTGTTTTTT; CDR3aa: CASSPSSGTGELFF
d_gene: TRBD1; v_gene: TRBV9; abundance: NA; j_gene: TRBJ1-5; CDR3nt: TGTGCCAGCAGCGAAGGGGGACAGCTCAATCAGCCCCAGCATTTT; CDR3aa: CASSEGGQLNQPQHF
d_gene: NA; v_gene: TRBV6-1; abundance: NA; j_gene: TRBJ1-5; CDR3nt: TGTGCCAGCAGTGAACGGGAGAATCAGCCCCAGCATTTT; CDR3aa: CASSERENQPQHF
d_gene: TRBD1; v_gene: TRBV15; abundance: NA; j_gene: TRBJ1-3; CDR3nt: TGTGCCACCAGCAGGGGACAGGGGAATGGAAACACCATATATTTT; CDR3aa: CATSRGQGNGNTIYF
d_gene: NA; v_gene: TRBV5-1; abundance: NA; j_gene: TRBJ2-5; CDR3nt: TGCGCCAGCAGACTTGGGGTTCAAGAGACCCAGTACTTC; CDR3aa: CASRLGVQETQYF
d_gene: NA; v_gene: TRBV7-2; abundance: once; j_gene: TRBJ1-3; CDR3nt: TGTGCCAGCAGCTCCTCGCCTAAGGGACCCCCTGGAAACACCATATATTTT; CDR3aa: CASSSSPKGPPGNTIYF
d_gene: NA; v_gene: TRBV2; abundance: NA; j_gene: TRBJ1-1; CDR3nt: TGTGCCAGCAGTCTTCTCGGGACCAACACTGAAGCTTTCTTT; CDR3aa: CASSLLGTNTEAFF
d_gene: NA; v_gene: TRBV18; abundance: NA; j_gene: TRBJ1-1; CDR3nt: TGTGCCAGCTCCCAGGGAGGAGGTCCGAACACTGAAGCTTTCTTT; CDR3aa: CASSQGGGPNTEAFF
d_gene: TRBD1; v_gene: TRBV30; abundance: NA; j_gene: TRBJ2-6; CDR3nt: TGTGCCTGGTACAGGGGGCGATCGTCCCCTGGGGCCAACGTCCTGACTTTC; CDR3aa: CAWYRGRSSPGANVLTF
d_gene: NA; v_gene: TRBV14; abundance: NA; j_gene: TRBJ2-3; CDR3nt: TGTGCCAGCAGCGGCCCGGTGGGGGGAGATACGCAGTATTTT; CDR3aa: CASSGPVGGDTQYF
d_gene: TRBD1; v_gene: TRBV14; abundance: NA; j_gene: TRBJ2-3; CDR3nt: TGTGCCAGCAGCCCACAGGGACAGTCAGATACGCAGTATTTT; CDR3aa: CASSPQGQSDTQYF
d_gene: NA; v_gene: TRBV11-2; abundance: NA; j_gene: TRBJ2-1; CDR3nt: TGTGCCAGCAGCTTAACGGGATGGGGGATGAATGAGCAGTTCTTC; CDR3aa: CASSLTGWGMNEQFF
d_gene: TRBD2; v_gene: TRBV19; abundance: NA; j_gene: TRBJ2-1; CDR3nt: TGTGCCAGTAGCCGTAGCGGGGGGGCCTGGAATGAGCAGTTCTTC; CDR3aa: CASSRSGGAWNEQFF
d_gene: NA; v_gene: TRBV30; abundance: few; j_gene: TRBJ2-7; CDR3nt: TGTGCCTGGAACAGGGGAGGTAGGAAGTACTTC; CDR3aa: CAWNRGGRKYF
d_gene: TRBD1; v_gene: TRBV28; abundance: NA; j_gene: TRBJ2-5; CDR3nt: TGTGCCAGCAGTTTAGGGGACAGGTCCCCTGAGACCCAGTACTTC; CDR3aa: CASSLGDRSPETQYF
d_gene: TRBD1; v_gene: TRBV5-6; abundance: NA; j_gene: TRBJ1-5; CDR3nt: TGTGCCAGCAGCCGCCGACAGGGGGGTAATCAGCCCCAGCATTTT; CDR3aa: CASSRRQGGNQPQHF
d_gene: TRBD1; v_gene: TRBV30; abundance: NA; j_gene: TRBJ1-1; CDR3nt: TGTGCCTGGAGTGTACTAAGTTTTACAGGGGGTCGCTCTGAAGCTTTCTTT; CDR3aa: CAWSVLSFTGGRSEAFF
d_gene: TRBD1; v_gene: TRBV12-3/TRBV12-4; abundance: NA; j_gene: TRBJ2-4; CDR3nt: TGTGCCAGCAGTCCCGGGACAGGGAACATTCAGTACTTC; CDR3aa: CASSPGTGNIQYF
d_gene: NA; v_gene: TRBV9; abundance: once; j_gene: TRBJ1-4; CDR3nt: TGTGCCAGCAGCGTAGCCTCGGACGCAGCAGATGAAAAACTGTTTTTT; CDR3aa: CASSVASDAADEKLFF
d_gene: NA; v_gene: TRBV7-9; abundance: NA; j_gene: TRBJ2-5; CDR3nt: TGTGCCAGCAGCTTTTCAAGTGGACAAGAGACCCAGTACTTC; CDR3aa: CASSFSSGQETQYF
d_gene: TRBD1; v_gene: TRBV30; abundance: few; j_gene: TRBJ1-2; CDR3nt: TGTGCCTGGGGGGACAGGGGGGTAAATGGCTACACCTTC; CDR3aa: CAWGDRGVNGYTF
d_gene: NA; v_gene: TRBV19; abundance: once; j_gene: TRBJ2-1; CDR3nt: TGTGCCAGTAGTATCACTGGACACCCTTCCGAGTTCTTC; CDR3aa: CASSITGHPSEFF
d_gene: NA; v_gene: TRBV6-5; abundance: NA; j_gene: TRBJ2-7; CDR3nt: TGTGCCAGCAGAGGACAGCTCGCCCCCTTCGAGCAGTACTTC; CDR3aa: CASRGQLAPFEQYF
d_gene: NA; v_gene: TRBV3-1/TRBV3-2; abundance: NA; j_gene: TRBJ2-4; CDR3nt: TGTGCCAGCAGCCCTCAAGGACCCAGGGGTGGATTTCTCTCGGCCAAAAACATTCAGTACTTC; CDR3aa: CASSPQGPRGGFLSAKNIQYF
d_gene: NA; v_gene: TRBV7-9; abundance: NA; j_gene: TRBJ1-2; CDR3nt: TGTGCCAGCAGCGGTGACATACATGGCTACACCTTC; CDR3aa: CASSGDIHGYTF
d_gene: TRBD2; v_gene: TRBV6-5; abundance: NA; j_gene: TRBJ2-1; CDR3nt: TGTGCCAGCAGTTATACTAGCGGGACCTACAATGAGCAGTTCTTC; CDR3aa: CASSYTSGTYNEQFF
d_gene: NA; v_gene: TRBV20-1; abundance: NA; j_gene: TRBJ2-7; CDR3nt: TGCAGTGCTACCCTCCTCGAGCAGTACTTC; CDR3aa: CSATLLEQYF
d_gene: NA; v_gene: TRBV5-4; abundance: NA; j_gene: TRBJ2-7; CDR3nt: TGTGCCAGCAGCTTTGATAATCACCCCTCGGGACCCATCTACGAGCAGTACTTC; CDR3aa: CASSFDNHPSGPIYEQYF
d_gene: TRBD1; v_gene: TRBV7-3; abundance: few; j_gene: TRBJ2-2; CDR3nt: TGTGCCAGCGGGACAGGGCCGGGGGCCACCGGGGAGCTGTTTTTT; CDR3aa: CASGTGPGATGELFF
d_gene: NA; v_gene: TRBV19; abundance: NA; j_gene: TRBJ1-1; CDR3nt: TGTGCCAGTAGTATAGGGGAGGGGAACACTGAAGCTTTCTTT; CDR3aa: CASSIGEGNTEAFF